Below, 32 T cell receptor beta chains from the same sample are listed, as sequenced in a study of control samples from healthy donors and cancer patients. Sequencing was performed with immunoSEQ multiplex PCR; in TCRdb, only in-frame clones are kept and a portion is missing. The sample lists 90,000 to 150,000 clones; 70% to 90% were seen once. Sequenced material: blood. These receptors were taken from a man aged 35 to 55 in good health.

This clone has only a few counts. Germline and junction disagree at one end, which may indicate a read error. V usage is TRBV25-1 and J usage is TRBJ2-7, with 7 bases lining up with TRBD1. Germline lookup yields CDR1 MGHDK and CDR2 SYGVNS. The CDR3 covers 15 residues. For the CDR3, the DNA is TGTGCCAGCAGTGATTTTAAGGGACAGTTCTACGGGCAGTACTTC. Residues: CASSDFKGQFYGQYF.

DNA of the CDR3: TGCGCCAGCAGCTCGACAGCGAACACCGGGGAGCTGTTTTTT. Protein product: CASSSTANTGELFF. The V and J genes are TRBV5-1 and TRBJ2-2, with D possibly matching TRBD1 (5 bases). The CDR3 totals 14 residues. The V and J ends lost 3 bases and 0 bases respectively, with 6 bases between them. The germline V gene has CDR1 SGHRS and CDR2 YFSETQ.

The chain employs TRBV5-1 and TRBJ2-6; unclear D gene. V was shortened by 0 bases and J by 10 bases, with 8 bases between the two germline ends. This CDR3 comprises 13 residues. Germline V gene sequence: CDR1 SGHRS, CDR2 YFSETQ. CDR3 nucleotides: TGCGCCAGCAGCTTGGAAGGTCCTAACGTCCTGACTTTC. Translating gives CASSLEGPNVLTF.

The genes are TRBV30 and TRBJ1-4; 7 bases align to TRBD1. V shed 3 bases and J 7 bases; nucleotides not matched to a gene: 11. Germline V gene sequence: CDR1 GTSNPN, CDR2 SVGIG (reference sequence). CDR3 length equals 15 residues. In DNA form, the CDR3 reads TGTGCCTGGAGCAGGGGGAAAGGGATCGGTGAAAAACTGTTTTTT. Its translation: CAWSRGKGIGEKLFF. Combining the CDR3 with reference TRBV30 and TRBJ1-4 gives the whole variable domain SQTIHQWPATLVQPVGSPLSLECTVEGTSNPNLYWYRQAAGRGLQLLFYSVGIGQISSEVPQNLSASRPQDRQFILSSKKLLLSDSGFYLCAWSRGKGIGEKLFFGSGTQLSVL.

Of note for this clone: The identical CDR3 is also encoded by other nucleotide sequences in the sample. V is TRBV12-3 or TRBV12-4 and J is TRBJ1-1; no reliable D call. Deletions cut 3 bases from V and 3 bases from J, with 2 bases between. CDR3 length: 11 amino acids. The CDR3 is CASSLDTEAFF. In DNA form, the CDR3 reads TGTGCCAGCAGTTTGGACACTGAAGCTTTCTTT.

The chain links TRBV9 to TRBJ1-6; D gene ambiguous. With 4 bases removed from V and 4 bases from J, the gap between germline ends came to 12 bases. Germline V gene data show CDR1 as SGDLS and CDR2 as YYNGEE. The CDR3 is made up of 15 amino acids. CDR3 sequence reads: CASSPSRIYNSPLHF. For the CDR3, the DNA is TGTGCCAGCAGCCCCTCTCGCATATATAATTCACCCCTCCACTTT.

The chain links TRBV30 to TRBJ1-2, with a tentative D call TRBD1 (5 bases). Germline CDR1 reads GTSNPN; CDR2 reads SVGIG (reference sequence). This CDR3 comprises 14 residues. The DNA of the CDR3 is TGTGCAGGACCGGGGCAGATTGGTAACTATGGCTACACCTTC. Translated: CAGPGQIGNYGYTF.

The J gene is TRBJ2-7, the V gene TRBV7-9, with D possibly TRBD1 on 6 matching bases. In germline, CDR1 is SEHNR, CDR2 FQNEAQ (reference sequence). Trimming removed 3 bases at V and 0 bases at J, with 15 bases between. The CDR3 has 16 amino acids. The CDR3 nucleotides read TGTGCCAGCAGCTTCCCCCGGGACAAACCCTCCTACGAGCAGTACTTC. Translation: CASSFPRDKPSYEQYF.

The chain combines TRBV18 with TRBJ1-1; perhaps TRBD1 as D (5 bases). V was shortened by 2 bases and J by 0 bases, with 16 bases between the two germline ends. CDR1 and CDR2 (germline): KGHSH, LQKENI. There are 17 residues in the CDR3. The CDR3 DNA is TGTGCCAGCTCACCAAGTTTTACGGGACGGGTGAACACTGAAGCTTTCTTT. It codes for CASSPSFTGRVNTEAFF. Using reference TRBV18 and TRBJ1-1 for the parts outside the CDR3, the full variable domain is NAGVMQNPRHLVRRRGQEARLRCSPMKGHSHVYWYRQLPEEGLKFMVYLQKENIIDESGMPKERFSAEFPKEGPSILRIQQVVRGDSAAYFCASSPSFTGRVNTEAFFGQGTRLTVV.

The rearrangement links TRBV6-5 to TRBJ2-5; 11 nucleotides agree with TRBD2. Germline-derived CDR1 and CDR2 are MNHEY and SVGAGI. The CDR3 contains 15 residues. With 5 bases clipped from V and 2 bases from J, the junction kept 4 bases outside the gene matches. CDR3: CASSRGLAVQETQYF. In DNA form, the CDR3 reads TGTGCCAGCAGTCGGGGACTAGCGGTTCAAGAGACCCAGTACTTC.

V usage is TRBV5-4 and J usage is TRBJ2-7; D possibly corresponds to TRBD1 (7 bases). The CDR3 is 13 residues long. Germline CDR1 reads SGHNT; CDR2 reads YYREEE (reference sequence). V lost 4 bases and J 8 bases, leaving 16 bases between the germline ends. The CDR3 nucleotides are TGTGCCAGCAGCCTCAGGGGGGCGAATAAGCAGTACTTC. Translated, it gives CASSLRGANKQYF.

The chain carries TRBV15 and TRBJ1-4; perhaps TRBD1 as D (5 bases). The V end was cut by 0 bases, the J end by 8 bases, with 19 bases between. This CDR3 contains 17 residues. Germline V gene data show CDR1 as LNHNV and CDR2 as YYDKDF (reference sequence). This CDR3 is CATSRDLVGAGGEKLFF. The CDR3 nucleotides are TGTGCCACCAGCAGAGATCTCGTTGGGGCAGGTGGAGAAAAACTGTTTTTT.

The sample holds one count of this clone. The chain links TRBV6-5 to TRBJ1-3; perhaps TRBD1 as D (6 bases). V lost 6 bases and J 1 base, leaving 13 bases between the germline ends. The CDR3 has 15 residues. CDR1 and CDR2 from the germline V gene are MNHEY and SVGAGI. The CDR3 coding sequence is TGTGCCAGCAGATCCACAGGGAGGTCTGGAAACACCATATATTTT. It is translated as CASRSTGRSGNTIYF.

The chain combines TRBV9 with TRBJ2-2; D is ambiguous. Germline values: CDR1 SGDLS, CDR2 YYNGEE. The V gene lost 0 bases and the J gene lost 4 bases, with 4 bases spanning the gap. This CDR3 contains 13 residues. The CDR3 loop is CASSVGFTGELFF. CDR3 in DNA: TGTGCCAGCAGCGTAGGGTTCACCGGGGAGCTGTTTTTT.

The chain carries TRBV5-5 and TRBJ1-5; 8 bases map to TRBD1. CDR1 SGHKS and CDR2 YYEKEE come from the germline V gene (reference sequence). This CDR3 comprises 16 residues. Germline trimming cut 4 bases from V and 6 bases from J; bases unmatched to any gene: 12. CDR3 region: CASSMTGDVDFQPQHF. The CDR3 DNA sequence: TGTGCCAGCAGCATGACAGGGGATGTAGATTTTCAGCCCCAGCATTTT. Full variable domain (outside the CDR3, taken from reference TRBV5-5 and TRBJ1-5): DAGVTQSPTHLIKTRGQQVTLRCSPISGHKSVSWYQQVLGQGPQFIFQYYEKEERGRGNFPDRFSARQFPNYSSELNVNALLLGDSALYLCASSMTGDVDFQPQHFGDGTRLSIL.

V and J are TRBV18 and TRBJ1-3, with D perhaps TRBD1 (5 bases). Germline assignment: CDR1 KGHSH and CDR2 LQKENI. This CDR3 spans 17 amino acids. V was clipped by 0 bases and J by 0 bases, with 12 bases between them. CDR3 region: CASSPPPRTNSGNTIYF. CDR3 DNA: TGTGCCAGCTCACCACCCCCTCGGACAAACTCTGGAAACACCATATATTTT.

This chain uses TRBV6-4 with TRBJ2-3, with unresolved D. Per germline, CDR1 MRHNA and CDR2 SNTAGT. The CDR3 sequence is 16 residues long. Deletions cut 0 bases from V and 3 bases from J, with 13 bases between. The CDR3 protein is CASSDSWSSDTDTQYF. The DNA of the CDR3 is TGTGCCAGCAGTGACTCTTGGAGTTCCGATACAGATACGCAGTATTTT.

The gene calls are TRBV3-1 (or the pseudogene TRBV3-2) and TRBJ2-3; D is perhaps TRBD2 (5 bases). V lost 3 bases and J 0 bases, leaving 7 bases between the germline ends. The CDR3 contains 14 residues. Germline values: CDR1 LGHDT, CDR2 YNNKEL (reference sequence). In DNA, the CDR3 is TGTGCCAGCAGCCAGCGCGGGAGCACAGATACGCAGTATTTT. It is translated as CASSQRGSTDTQYF.

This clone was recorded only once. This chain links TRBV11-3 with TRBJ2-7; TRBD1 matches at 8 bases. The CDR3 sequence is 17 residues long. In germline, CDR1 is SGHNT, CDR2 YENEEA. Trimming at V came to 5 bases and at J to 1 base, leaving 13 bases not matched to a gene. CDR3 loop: CASSPRMGTGGSYEQYF. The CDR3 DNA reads TGTGCCAGCAGCCCACGCATGGGGACAGGAGGTTCCTACGAGCAGTACTTC.

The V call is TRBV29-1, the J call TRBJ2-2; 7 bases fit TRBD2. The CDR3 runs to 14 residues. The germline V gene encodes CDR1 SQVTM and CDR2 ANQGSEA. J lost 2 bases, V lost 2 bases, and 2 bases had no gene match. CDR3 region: CSVEWGLNTGELFF. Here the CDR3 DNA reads TGCAGCGTTGAATGGGGACTAAACACCGGGGAGCTGTTTTTT.

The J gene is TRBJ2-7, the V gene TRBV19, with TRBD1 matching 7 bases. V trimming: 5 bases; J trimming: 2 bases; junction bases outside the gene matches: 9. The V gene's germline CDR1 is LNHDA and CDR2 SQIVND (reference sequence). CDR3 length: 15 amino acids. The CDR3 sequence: CASSALTGSTYEQYF. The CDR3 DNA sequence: TGTGCCAGTAGTGCCCTGACAGGGAGCACCTACGAGCAGTACTTC.

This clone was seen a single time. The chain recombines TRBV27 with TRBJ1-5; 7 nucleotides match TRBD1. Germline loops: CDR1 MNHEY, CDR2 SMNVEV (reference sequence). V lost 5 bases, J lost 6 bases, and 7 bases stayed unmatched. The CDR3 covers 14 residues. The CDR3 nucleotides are TGTGCCAGCAGTACACAACCAGGGGGTCAGCCCCAGCATTTT. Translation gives CASSTQPGGQPQHF.

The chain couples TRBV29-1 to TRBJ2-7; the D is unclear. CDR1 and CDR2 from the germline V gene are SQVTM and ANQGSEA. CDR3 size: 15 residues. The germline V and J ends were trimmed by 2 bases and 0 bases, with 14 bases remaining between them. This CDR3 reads CSVETGARNSYEQYF. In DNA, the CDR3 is TGCAGCGTTGAAACGGGTGCTCGGAACTCCTACGAGCAGTACTTC.

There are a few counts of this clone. The DNA for the CDR3 is TGTGCCAGCAGTGATCTAGGGACAGGGGACTATGGCTACACCTTC. Translated: CASSDLGTGDYGYTF. The J gene is TRBJ1-2, the V gene TRBV6-1; 10 bases agree with TRBD1. In germline, CDR1 is MNHNS, CDR2 SASEGT. This CDR3 has 15 residues. After removal of 3 bases from V and 3 bases from J, the junction contained 4 bases not matched to a gene.

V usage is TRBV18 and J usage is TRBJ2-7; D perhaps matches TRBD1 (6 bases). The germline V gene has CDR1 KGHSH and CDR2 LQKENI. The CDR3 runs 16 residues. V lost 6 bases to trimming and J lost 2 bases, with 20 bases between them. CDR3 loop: CASSTKSAGVTYEQYF. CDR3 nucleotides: TGTGCCAGCTCCACGAAAAGCGCAGGGGTAACCTACGAGCAGTACTTC. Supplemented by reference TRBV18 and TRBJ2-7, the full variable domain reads NAGVMQNPRHLVRRRGQEARLRCSPMKGHSHVYWYRQLPEEGLKFMVYLQKENIIDESGMPKERFSAEFPKEGPSILRIQQVVRGDSAAYFCASSTKSAGVTYEQYFGPGTRLTVT.

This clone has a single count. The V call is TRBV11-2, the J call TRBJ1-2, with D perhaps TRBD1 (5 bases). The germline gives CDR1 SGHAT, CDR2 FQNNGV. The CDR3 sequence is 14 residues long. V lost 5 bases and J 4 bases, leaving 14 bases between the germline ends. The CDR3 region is CASSGGGRAYGYTF. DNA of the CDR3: TGTGCCAGCAGCGGGGGGGGGAGGGCCTATGGCTACACCTTC.

CDR3 residues: CASGQRGQETQYF. The CDR3, as DNA: TGTGCCAGCGGCCAGCGGGGACAAGAGACCCAGTACTTC. The chain uses TRBV2 and TRBJ2-5; the match to TRBD2 covers 7 bases. V lost 8 bases, J lost 2 bases, and 5 bases stayed unmatched. The V gene's germline CDR1 is SNHLY and CDR2 FYNNEI. The CDR3 runs to 13 residues.

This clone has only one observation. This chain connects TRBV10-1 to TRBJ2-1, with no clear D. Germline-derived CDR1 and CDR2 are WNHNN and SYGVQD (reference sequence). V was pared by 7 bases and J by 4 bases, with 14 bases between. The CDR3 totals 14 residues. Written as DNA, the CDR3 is TGCGCCAGCAAGATAAGTAGGGTTTACAATGAGCAGTTCTTC. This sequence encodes CASKISRVYNEQFF.

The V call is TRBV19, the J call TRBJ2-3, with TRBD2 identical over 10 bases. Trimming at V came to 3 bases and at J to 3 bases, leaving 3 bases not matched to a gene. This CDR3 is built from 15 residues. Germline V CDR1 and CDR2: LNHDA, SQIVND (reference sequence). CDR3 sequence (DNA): TGTGCCAGTAGTATTAGAGCGGGAGGGACAGATACGCAGTATTTT. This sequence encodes CASSIRAGGTDTQYF. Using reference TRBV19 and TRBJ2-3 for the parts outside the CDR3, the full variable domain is DGGITQSPKYLFRKEGQNVTLSCEQNLNHDAMYWYRQDPGQGLRLIYYSQIVNDFQKGDIAEGYSVSREKKESFPLTVTSAQKNPTAFYLCASSIRAGGTDTQYFGPGTRLTVL.

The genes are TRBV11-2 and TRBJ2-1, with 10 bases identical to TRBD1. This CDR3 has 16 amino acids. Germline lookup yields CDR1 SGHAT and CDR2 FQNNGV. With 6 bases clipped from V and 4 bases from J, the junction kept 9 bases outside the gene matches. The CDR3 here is CASSGGGTGVYNEQFF. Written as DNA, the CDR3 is TGTGCCAGCAGTGGGGGCGGGACAGGGGTATACAATGAGCAGTTCTTC.

CDR3 nucleotides: TGTGCCAGCAGCCTAAGTAACAGGGGGCGTGGGGAGCAGTACTTC. Translation: CASSLSNRGRGEQYF. The chain carries TRBV6-5 and TRBJ2-7; TRBD1 agrees at 9 bases. Per germline, CDR1 MNHEY and CDR2 SVGAGI. V lost 6 bases and J lost 7; bases outside the gene matches: 13. CDR3 length: 15 amino acids.

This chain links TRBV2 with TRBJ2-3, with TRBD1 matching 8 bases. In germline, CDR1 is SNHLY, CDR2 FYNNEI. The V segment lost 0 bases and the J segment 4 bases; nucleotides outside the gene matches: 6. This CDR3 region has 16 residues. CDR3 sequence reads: CASSEATGASADTQYF. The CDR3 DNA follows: TGTGCCAGCAGTGAAGCGACAGGGGCCTCGGCAGATACGCAGTATTTT.